A selection of T cell receptor beta chains follows, all from one sample in a study of CD8 T cells in ankylosing spondylitis. TCRdb itself ran the 5' RACE reads through MiXCR, one entry per CDR3 protein. The data show about 160,000 distinct CDR3 sequences, around 20% seen once. The sequencing sample was made of blood, either unsorted or a sorted T cell fraction (not recorded which). These receptors were obtained from a male donor with ankylosing spondylitis or in good health (not recorded which). Both conserved end residues are part of each CDR3. Each record gives: J gene, D gene, clone size, V gene, CDR3 protein, CDR3 DNA. A D gene is named only where the DNA matches it firmly. Clone size is stated in some rows and not others, as once, few, many or a class when expanded.

>TRBJ2-1|-|many|TRBV6-4
CASSTSGTGSVSGRASSAEQFF
TGTGCCAGCAGTACATCCGGGACAGGGTCTGTAAGCGGGAGGGCCAGTTCCGCTGAGCAGTTCTTC
>TRBJ2-7|-|few|TRBV6-5
CASSQGQRQYF
TGTGCCAGCAGTCAAGGACAGAGGCAGTACTTC
>TRBJ2-1|TRBD2|many|TRBV5-5
CASSPGDSGSSYNEQFF
TGTGCCAGCAGCCCAGGTGATAGCGGGAGCTCCTACAATGAGCAGTTCTTC
>TRBJ2-7|TRBD1|few|TRBV28
CASSLWGQSYEQYF
TGTGCCAGCAGTTTATGGGGACAGTCCTACGAGCAGTACTTC
>TRBJ2-3|-|many|TRBV19
CASAGTDTQYF
TGTGCCAGTGCGGGCACAGATACGCAGTATTTT
>TRBJ2-5|-|-|TRBV28
CASSLALAEQETQYF
TGTGCCAGCAGTTTAGCGTTAGCGGAGCAAGAGACCCAGTACTTC
>TRBJ1-2|-|-|TRBV4-2
CASSLHGTPGVNYGYTF
TGTGCCAGCAGCCTCCACGGGACGCCTGGAGTTAACTATGGCTACACCTTC
>TRBJ1-1|TRBD1|many|TRBV6-5
CASSYLPGTGLNTEAFF
TGTGCCAGCAGTTACCTTCCCGGGACAGGCCTGAACACTGAAGCTTTCTTT
>TRBJ2-7|-|few|TRBV12-3/TRBV12-4
CASSLAALYEQYF
TGTGCCAGCAGTTTAGCGGCTTTATACGAGCAGTACTTC
>TRBJ1-1|-|many|TRBV10-3
CAISGVSFTEAFF
TGTGCCATCAGCGGGGTATCCTTCACTGAAGCTTTCTTT
>TRBJ1-4|-|-|TRBV27
CASSFGQKNEKLFF
TGTGCCAGCAGTTTTGGGCAGAAGAATGAAAAACTGTTTTTT
>TRBJ2-1|TRBD1|-|TRBV28
CAISLIGTGADNEQFF
TGTGCCATCAGTCTAATAGGGACAGGGGCCGACAACGAGCAGTTCTTC
>TRBJ2-7|-|few|TRBV27
CASRRQGWLGYEQYF
TGTGCCAGCAGGCGACAAGGGTGGTTGGGCTACGAGCAGTACTTC
>TRBJ1-4|TRBD1|few|TRBV27
CASSLHRGNEKLFF
TGTGCCAGCAGCTTACACAGGGGTAATGAAAAACTGTTTTTT
>TRBJ2-1|-|many|TRBV5-1
CASSDSYNEQFF
TGCGCCAGCAGTGACAGTTACAATGAGCAGTTCTTC
>TRBJ2-7|TRBD1|many|TRBV28
CASSLDPFRTGDQNEQYF
TGTGCCAGCAGTTTAGACCCGTTTAGGACAGGTGACCAAAACGAGCAGTACTTC